These 6 T cell receptor beta chains came from one sample sequenced in a study of PD-1 blockade in classical Hodgkin lymphoma. As to time point: cycle 4 day 1 (C4D1), after around six weeks of nivolumab. Each patient experienced a relapse that followed autologous stem cell transplantation, and brentuximab vedotin exposure varied. The data were produced by immunoSEQ multiplex PCR, yet TCRdb's version contains in-frame clones alone and is incomplete. The data contain roughly 16,000 clones, around 82% of them singletons. The specimen comprised peripheral blood mononuclear cells (PBMCs), sampled before the fourth cycle of nivolumab. The receptor source for this set is a human donor with classical Hodgkin lymphoma.

The chain is built from TRBV19 and TRBJ2-3, with D perhaps TRBD1 or TRBD2 (5 bases each). The germline V gene has CDR1 LNHDA and CDR2 SQIVND (reference sequence). The V and J ends lost 0 bases and 6 bases respectively, with 16 bases between them. The CDR3 runs 16 residues. CDR3: CASSIDPGRGTDTQYF. CDR3 in DNA: TGTGCCAGTAGTATAGACCCAGGGCGAGGGACGGATACGCAGTATTTT.

A word on this clone: Relative to the germline gene, one junction end is altered; a read error may explain this. The chain carries TRBV12-5 and TRBJ2-2; TRBD2 is a possible D gene (6 bases). The germline gives CDR1 LGHNT, CDR2 FRNRAP. The CDR3 extends over 12 amino acids. In nucleotides, the CDR3 is TGTGCTAGTGGTTTAGAGTTGGGGGGGCTGTTTTTT. This sequence encodes CASGLELGGLFF.

This clone has a handful of counts. V gene TRBV7-2 combines with J gene TRBJ2-3; TRBD2 matches 7 bases. Germline V gene lookup returns CDR1 SGHTA and CDR2 FQGNSA. After removal of 3 bases from V and 4 bases from J, the junction contained 4 bases not matched to a gene. The CDR3 contains 14 residues. The CDR3 region is CASSFPAGADTQYF. The CDR3 nucleotides read TGTGCCAGCAGCTTCCCCGCGGGGGCAGATACGCAGTATTTT.

Judged by abundance, this clone is medium-sized. The rearrangement uses TRBV7-3 and TRBJ2-1; 7 bases are a match to TRBD2. Germline CDR1 SGHTA, CDR2 FQGTGA. The trim removed 5 bases at V and 3 bases at J, leaving 10 bases unmatched. CDR3 length equals 16 residues. In DNA, the CDR3 is TGTGCCAGCAGCCCCCTCAGCGGGGAAGACTACAATGAGCAGTTCTTC. Translated, it gives CASSPLSGEDYNEQFF.

The chain joins TRBV6-1 to TRBJ2-7, with 7 bases fitting TRBD2. Germline V lookup: CDR1 MNHNS, CDR2 SASEGT. This CDR3 has 14 amino acids. V dropped 6 bases and J dropped 2; count of bases not matched to a gene: 7. The CDR3 loop is CASRRASGAYEQYF. The DNA of the CDR3 is TGTGCCAGCAGGCGGGCTAGCGGAGCCTACGAGCAGTACTTC.

This clone turned up a few times. This chain uses TRBV7-9 with TRBJ2-3, with D hard to call. The CDR3 is 11 amino acids. The V end lost 3 bases, the J end lost 4 bases, and 2 bases lay between the germline ends. Germline-derived CDR1 and CDR2 are SEHNR and FQNEAQ (reference sequence). CDR3 sequence: CASSLADTQYF. Written as DNA, the CDR3 is TGTGCCAGCAGCTTGGCAGATACGCAGTATTTT.